This T cell receptor beta chain was obtained from a study of CD8 T cells in Susac syndrome. Across the whole study: Patients with Susac syndrome were therapy-naive, treated with corticosteroids, or treated with intravenous immunoglobulin alone when blood was collected.

Study-level findings and limits: Clonal expansion was not seen in any Susac syndrome CD4+ T cell repertoire.

To note about this clonotype: What it binds is not known.

The V gene lost 0 bases and the J gene lost 4 bases, with 13 bases spanning the gap. In germline, CDR1 is SGHTA, CDR2 FQGNSA. This CDR3 region has 15 residues. Reverse transcription of 0.5 to 1 ug RNA was performed with random hexamers. Coverage of TCR beta CDR3 amplification by immunoSEQ multiplex PCR extended to 54 Vbeta and 13 Jbeta. Each CDR3 protein gets one entry after TCRdb re-called the immunoSEQ multiplex PCR reads with MiXCR. Seen here are about 190,000 distinct CDR3 sequences, around nine tenths observed once, and the top ten hold over 0.075%. Sequencing was done on a sample of CD4+ T cells from PBMCs. This receptor was identified in a human donor with Susac syndrome. V gene TRBV7-2 combines with J gene TRBJ2-7; D is ambiguous. CDR3 coding DNA: TGTGCCAGCAGCTTAGCGGCGGTCGGTGGTTACGAGCAGTACTTC. This translates into CASSLAAVGGYEQYF.